This entry is about one T cell receptor beta chain. With 3 bases removed from V and 0 bases from J, the gap between germline ends came to 14 bases. The CDR3 runs 16 residues. CDR1 is SGHTA, CDR2 FQGNSA, per germline. This entry comes from a study of CD8+CD57+ T cells in acquired aplastic anemia. Profiles of TCR beta VDJ and CDR3 were generated from a genomic DNA template. Via MiXCR, TCRdb re-called the reads, giving one row per CDR3 protein. Counted here are 300,000 or so distinct CDR3 sequences, around three fifths occurring once; the ten biggest clones make up less than 9.5%. The J gene is TRBJ1-1, the V gene TRBV7-2; D perhaps matches TRBD1 (5 bases). This TCR came from a human donor with severe aplastic anemia or a healthy control (not recorded which). The sequenced material came from sorted CD4+, CD8+, or CD8+CD57+ T cells (not recorded which) from PBMCs. The CDR3 here is CASSFWKQGMNTEAFF. The CDR3 DNA reads as TGTGCCAGCAGCTTTTGGAAGCAGGGAATGAACACTGAAGCTTTCTTT.